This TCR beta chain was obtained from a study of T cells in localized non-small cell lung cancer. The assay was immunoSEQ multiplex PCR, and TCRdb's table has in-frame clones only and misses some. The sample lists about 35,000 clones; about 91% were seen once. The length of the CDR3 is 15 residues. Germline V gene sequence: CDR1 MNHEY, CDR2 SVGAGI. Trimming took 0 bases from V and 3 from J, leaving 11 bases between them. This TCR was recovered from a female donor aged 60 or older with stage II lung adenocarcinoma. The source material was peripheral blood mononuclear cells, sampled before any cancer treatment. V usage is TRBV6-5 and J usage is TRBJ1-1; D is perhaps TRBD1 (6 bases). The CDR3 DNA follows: TGTGCCAGCAGTTACTCGATTAGGGGGGACACTGAAGCTTTCTTT. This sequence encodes CASSYSIRGDTEAFF.